This T cell receptor beta chain was recorded in a study of early T cells in non-severe SARS-CoV-2 infection. Regarding the study as a whole: Anti-spike CD8 responses were favored by VDJdb matching, which missed private and CD4 specificities.

Individual cDNA molecules received unique molecular identifiers. TCRdb itself ran the 5' RACE reads through MiXCR, one entry per CDR3 protein. The repertoire includes approximately 60,000 distinct CDR3 sequences, under 15% of them detected once, and more than 1.1% sits in the top ten. This clonotype was picked up a small number of times. Its target is not known. V was cut by 0 bases and J by 5 bases, with 14 bases left in between. The CDR3 sequence is 15 residues long. Per germline, CDR1 SGHRS and CDR2 YFSETQ. The sample consisted of whole blood. The receptor was derived from an adult who was a healthcare worker with PCR-confirmed SARS-CoV-2 infection or an uninfected control (not recorded which). The chain is built from TRBV5-1 and TRBJ2-5, with a possible D match to TRBD2 (5 bases). For the CDR3, the DNA is TGCGCCAGCAGCTTGGCCTCCGGGGATACTGAGACCCAGTACTTC. This encodes CASSLASGDTETQYF.